This paragraph reports one TCR beta chain. The antigen remains unidentified. The protocol was immunoSEQ multiplex PCR, while the TCRdb copy is restricted to in-frame clones and leaves out a portion. The sample lists some 120,000 clones, 70% to 90% seen once, with approximately 4.2% in the top ten. The length of the CDR3 is 15 residues. The V gene end was trimmed by 4 bases and the J gene end by 2 bases; junction bases not matched to a gene: 5. The V gene's germline CDR1 is SGHRS and CDR2 YFSETQ. The entry originates in a study of T cell responses to AZD1222 COVID-19 vaccine. General study results and limits: Spike-wide coverage was observed for vaccine-associated CD4 TCRs, with dominant responses at 160-218 and 743-854. Every sample of the repertoires postdated the peak T cell response. Baseline serology detected seropositivity in only a handful of AZD1222 recipients.

The V gene is TRBV5-1, the J gene TRBJ2-3; the match to TRBD2 covers 9 bases. The receptor was derived from an adult in good health. Sequenced here: peripheral blood, sampled on day 0 of AZD1222 vaccination. The CDR3 spells CASSPGLATTDTQYF. CDR3 sequence (DNA): TGCGCCAGCAGCCCCGGACTAGCGACCACAGATACGCAGTATTTT.